The T cell receptor beta chain described here comes from a study of T cell repertoires in aging, cancer and after chemotherapy. A mixed TRB-A/B primer pool amplified rearranged TRB by multiplex touch-down PCR. TCRdb reprocessed the multiplex PCR reads with MiXCR, giving one entry per CDR3 protein. The sample consists of some 2,500 distinct CDR3 sequences, about half of them appearing once. TCR beta rearrangements were amplified from peripheral blood genomic DNA. The CDR3 consists of 14 residues. The germline V gene has CDR1 SGHDT and CDR2 YYEEEE. V lost 0 bases, J lost 2 bases, and 1 base stayed unmatched.

The sequenced sample was blood. The chain couples TRBV5-6 to TRBJ2-7; 8 bases agree with TRBD1. This receptor was obtained from a human donor with a blood cancer. DNA of the CDR3: TGTGCCAGCAGCTTGGGGACAGGGACCTACGAGCAGTACTTC. The encoded protein is CASSLGTGTYEQYF.